This T cell receptor beta chain stems from a study of blood T cell repertoires in COVID-19. Trimming cost V 6 bases and J 0 bases; bases outside gene matches: 7. The CDR3 loop spans 16 amino acids. Germline CDR1 reads SNHLY; CDR2 reads FYNNEI. Original data processing: The assay estimated nucleated cells by amplifying reference gene primers. Produced via immunoSEQ multiplex PCR; TCRdb's table is partial and in-frame only. V and J calls and clone size are those listed in that table; D and trimming were worked out from the DNA. The sample carries just over 300,000 clones, 85% to 90% recorded once. This chain uses TRBV2 with TRBJ1-5; 8 bases line up with TRBD1. The sequence was obtained from a young woman with acute COVID-19. The sequenced sample consisted of PBMCs or T cells enriched from blood (not recorded which). The CDR3 DNA reads TGTGCCAGCAGCGAGGGACAGGTGTATAGCAATCAGCCCCAGCATTTT. It encodes CASSEGQVYSNQPQHF. Full variable domain (outside the CDR3, taken from reference TRBV2 and TRBJ1-5): EPEVTQTPSHQVTQMGQEVILRCVPISNHLYFYWYRQILGQKVEFLVSFYNNEISEKSEIFDDQFSVERPDGSNFTLKIRSTKLEDSAMYFCASSEGQVYSNQPQHFGDGTRLSIL.